These 27 T cell receptor beta chains were sequenced from one sample in a study of cytomegalovirus exposure and HLA in healthy donors. Primers for the PCR totalled 60 Vbeta and 13 Jbeta. Using immunoSEQ multiplex PCR, the repertoire was profiled, and TCRdb retains in-frame clones only, with some absent. The listing contains tens of thousands of clones. The sample taken for sequencing was PBMCs. These receptor sequences come from a woman aged 25 to 39 in good health and CMV-seropositive.

The chain links TRBV2 to TRBJ2-7; tentative D call: TRBD1 (6 bases). CDR3 length equals 12 residues. Germline V gene sequence: CDR1 SNHLY, CDR2 FYNNEI. Trimming took off 6 bases at V and 3 bases at J, with 9 bases between the two ends. The CDR3 is CASREQGYEQYF. In DNA, the CDR3 is TGTGCCAGCAGAGAACAGGGCTACGAGCAGTACTTC.

This chain uses TRBV18 with TRBJ2-2; D uncertain. The CDR3 runs 15 residues. The V gene's germline CDR1 is KGHSH and CDR2 LQKENI. The V gene lost 1 base and the J gene lost 0 bases, with 6 bases spanning the gap. The DNA of the CDR3 is TGTGCCAGCTCACCACTTCAGGCGAACACCGGGGAGCTGTTTTTT. Protein product: CASSPLQANTGELFF.

The chain has TRBV4-1 and TRBJ2-1; 7 bases map to TRBD2. V lost 0 bases to trimming and J lost 15 bases; unmatched junction nucleotides: 11. The CDR3 length is 14 residues. The germline V gene encodes CDR1 MGHRA and CDR2 YSYEKL. CDR3: CASSQEGRAIVSFF. DNA of the CDR3: TGCGCCAGCAGCCAAGAAGGGAGGGCCATTGTGTCGTTCTTC.

The rearrangement uses TRBV9 and TRBJ2-1; 8 bases align to TRBD2. This CDR3 is 15 amino acids long. Per germline, CDR1 SGDLS and CDR2 YYNGEE. The junction had 7 bases not matched to a gene; V was cut back by 3 bases and J by 5 bases. DNA of the CDR3: TGTGCCAGCAGCGCAAGCGGGAGAAGCAACAATGAGCAGTTCTTC. Translation gives CASSASGRSNNEQFF.

The gene calls are TRBV5-8 and TRBJ2-5; 11 bases are shared with TRBD2. From germline, CDR1 is SGHTS and CDR2 YDEGEE. V was clipped by 1 base and J by 5 bases; unmatched bases: 13. The CDR3 has 18 residues. Here the CDR3 reads CASSLWFRLAGIAETQYF. Here the CDR3 DNA reads TGTGCCAGCAGCTTGTGGTTTAGACTAGCGGGGATCGCTGAGACCCAGTACTTC. Based on the CDR3 plus reference TRBV5-8 and TRBJ2-5, the full variable domain is EAGVTQSPTHLIKTRGQQATLRCSPISGHTSVYWYQQALGLGLQFLLWYDEGEERNRGNFPPRFSGRQFPNYSSELNVNALELEDSALYLCASSLWFRLAGIAETQYFGPGTRLLVL.

The chain uses TRBV25-1 and TRBJ1-4; D is undetermined. This CDR3 region has 12 residues. Germline V gene lookup returns CDR1 MGHDK and CDR2 SYGVNS. V was pared by 2 bases and J by 7 bases, with 5 bases between. CDR3 region: CASSEAGEKLFF. The CDR3 nucleotides read TGTGCCAGCAGTGAAGCCGGTGAAAAACTGTTTTTT.

The V call is TRBV5-5, the J call TRBJ2-7; 9 bases fit TRBD1. Per the germline V gene, CDR1 is SGHKS and CDR2 is YYEKEE (reference sequence). After removal of 0 bases from V and 6 bases from J, the junction contained 7 bases not matched to a gene. This CDR3 is built from 15 residues. As DNA, the CDR3 is TGTGCCAGCAGCTTGGTTGGGACAGGGAGCTCCGAGCAGTACTTC. This gives the protein CASSLVGTGSSEQYF.

The rearrangement uses TRBV28 and TRBJ1-2; TRBD1 agrees at 7 bases. Germline V gene data show CDR1 as MDHEN and CDR2 as SYDVKM. CDR3 length: 14 residues. V trimming: 5 bases; J trimming: 4 bases; junction bases outside the gene matches: 7. The CDR3 coding sequence is TGTGCCAGCAGTACAAGGACAGGATTCTATGGCTACACCTTC. Translation gives CASSTRTGFYGYTF.

The J gene is TRBJ2-7, the V gene TRBV6-1, with TRBD2 matching over 8 bases. Germline CDR1 and CDR2: MNHNS and SASEGT. The trim removed 5 bases at V and 1 base at J, leaving 7 bases unmatched. This CDR3 has 15 residues. The CDR3 loop reads CASSPPAGASYEQYF. CDR3 in DNA: TGTGCCAGCAGTCCCCCAGCGGGAGCTTCCTACGAGCAGTACTTC.

The V and J genes are TRBV15 and TRBJ2-1; 8 bases fit TRBD2. This CDR3 region has 16 residues. V trimming: 5 bases; J trimming: 7 bases; junction bases outside the gene matches: 13. CDR1 LNHNV and CDR2 YYDKDF come from the germline V gene (reference sequence). As DNA, the CDR3 is TGTGCCACCAGCGGTCATGTGGGGACTAGGTCTAATGAGCAGTTCTTC. It is translated as CATSGHVGTRSNEQFF.

The rearrangement links TRBV15 to TRBJ2-4, with 12 bases lining up with TRBD1. The V segment lost 1 base and the J segment 0 bases; nucleotides outside the gene matches: 7. Germline V CDR1 and CDR2: LNHNV, YYDKDF (reference sequence). The CDR3 is made up of 19 amino acids. The CDR3: CATSRVSGQGALAKNIQYF. CDR3 bases: TGTGCCACCAGCAGAGTCTCGGGACAGGGGGCCTTAGCCAAAAACATTCAGTACTTC.

The genes are TRBV11-2 and TRBJ2-2; 16 bases are shared with TRBD2. With 6 bases clipped from V and 10 bases from J, the junction kept 8 bases outside the gene matches. Germline V gene lookup returns CDR1 SGHAT and CDR2 FQNNGV. This CDR3 has 16 residues. CDR3 sequence reads: CASRAPGLAGGQELFF. Written as DNA, the CDR3 is TGTGCCAGCAGGGCCCCGGGACTAGCGGGGGGGCAGGAGCTGTTTTTT.

The chain has TRBV11-2 and TRBJ1-6; TRBD1 matches 7 bases. CDR1 SGHAT and CDR2 FQNNGV come from the germline V gene. The CDR3 covers 15 residues. V lost 5 bases to trimming and J lost 7 bases; unmatched junction nucleotides: 8. The CDR3 DNA reads TGTGCCAGCAGCGTCACAGGGGTCACGAATTCACCCCTCCACTTT. It is translated as CASSVTGVTNSPLHF.

V and J are TRBV29-1 and TRBJ2-2; 12 bases match TRBD1. The CDR3 contains 13 residues. With 5 bases clipped from V and 6 bases from J, the junction kept 1 base outside the gene matches. The germline V gene has CDR1 SQVTM and CDR2 ANQGSEA. CDR3: CSVRDRGPGELFF. The CDR3 DNA sequence: TGCAGCGTTCGGGACAGGGGGCCCGGGGAGCTGTTTTTT.

V usage is TRBV13 and J usage is TRBJ2-7; D is perhaps TRBD1 (6 bases). Trimming left V 1 base short and J 4 bases short, with 17 bases between. The germline V gene encodes CDR1 PRHDT and CDR2 FYEKMQ (reference sequence). The CDR3 has 16 residues. The DNA of the CDR3 is TGTGCCAGCAGCTTAGTACGGACCCAGGGGAAGTACGAGCAGTACTTC. Protein product: CASSLVRTQGKYEQYF.

The chain uses TRBV18 and TRBJ2-5; 7 bases match TRBD1. CDR3 length: 15 residues. The V gene end was trimmed by 5 bases and the J gene end by 1 base; junction bases not matched to a gene: 7. CDR1 and CDR2 (germline): KGHSH, LQKENI. The CDR3 DNA follows: TGTGCCAGCTCATCCCTGAAGGGGGCCCAAGAGACCCAGTACTTC. It translates to CASSSLKGAQETQYF.

The chain uses TRBV5-1 and TRBJ1-2, with unresolved D. Germline V gene sequence: CDR1 SGHRS, CDR2 YFSETQ. V lost 4 bases and J 8 bases, leaving 18 bases between the germline ends. The CDR3 loop spans 14 amino acids. CDR3 residues: CASSIWPRDGGYTF. In DNA, the CDR3 is TGCGCCAGCAGCATATGGCCTCGGGATGGGGGCTACACCTTC.

The gene calls are TRBV25-1 and TRBJ2-3; D is undetermined. CDR3 size: 13 residues. CDR1 and CDR2 from the germline V gene are MGHDK and SYGVNS. V lost 6 bases, J lost 3 bases, and 10 bases lay in between. The CDR3 nucleotides are TGTGCCAGCAGGGTGCGTGCGACAGATACGCAGTATTTT. It yields the protein CASRVRATDTQYF.

The rearrangement joins TRBV19 to TRBJ1-2; tentative D call: TRBD1 (6 bases). Germline V gene data show CDR1 as LNHDA and CDR2 as SQIVND (reference sequence). The CDR3 is 15 residues long. V was pared by 10 bases and J by 7 bases, with 25 bases between. The CDR3 is CATTRRTVGLGGYTF. CDR3 coding DNA: TGTGCCACCACACGGAGGACAGTCGGGTTGGGTGGCTACACCTTC.

The rearrangement joins TRBV6-1 to TRBJ2-7; TRBD1 matches at 10 bases. The CDR3 contains 15 residues. Germline V gene data show CDR1 as MNHNS and CDR2 as SASEGT. V gave up 6 bases and J gave up 5 bases; unmatched junction bases: 10. DNA for the CDR3: TGTGCCAGCAGCGAACTCCGGGACAGGGGTAACGAGCAGTACTTC. Translated, it gives CASSELRDRGNEQYF.

The chain joins TRBV10-3 to TRBJ2-5; 7 bases line up with TRBD1. Germline CDR1 ENHRY, CDR2 SYGVKD. This CDR3 has 13 amino acids. Trimming removed 10 bases from V and 1 base from J; junction bases left unmatched: 6. CDR3 residues: CATRTGPQETQYF. The CDR3 nucleotides read TGTGCCACGAGGACAGGACCCCAAGAGACCCAGTACTTC.

The genes are TRBV25-1 and TRBJ2-3; 10 bases map to TRBD2. There are 15 residues in the CDR3. Germline loops: CDR1 MGHDK, CDR2 SYGVNS. The V gene end was trimmed by 9 bases and the J gene end by 0 bases; junction bases not matched to a gene: 6. DNA of the CDR3: TGTGCCAGTATGTCGACTAGCGGGAGCACAGATACGCAGTATTTT. It is translated as CASMSTSGSTDTQYF.

CDR3 region: CASSSSATGMNEQYF. In DNA form, the CDR3 reads TGTGCCAGCAGCTCGTCCGCGACAGGGATGAACGAGCAGTACTTC. This chain uses TRBV7-3 with TRBJ2-7; TRBD1 aligns across 7 bases. The CDR3 spans 15 residues. V was clipped by 4 bases and J by 5 bases; unmatched bases: 11. Germline CDR1 is SGHTA and CDR2 is FQGTGA.

V usage is TRBV7-9 and J usage is TRBJ2-1; 11 bases agree with TRBD2. The germline gives CDR1 SEHNR, CDR2 FQNEAQ (reference sequence). The length of the CDR3 is 16 residues. V shed 5 bases and J 6 bases; nucleotides not matched to a gene: 9. The CDR3 nucleotides read TGTGCCAGCAGCCCCGTAGCGGGAGGGCCGGGCAATGAGCAGTTCTTC. It translates to CASSPVAGGPGNEQFF.

J is TRBJ2-1 and V is TRBV7-9; 7 positions agree with TRBD2. The germline V gene has CDR1 SEHNR and CDR2 FQNEAQ (reference sequence). Trimming cost V 5 bases and J 0 bases; bases outside gene matches: 10. The CDR3 covers 17 residues. The DNA of the CDR3 is TGTGCCAGCAGCGGATTTTCGGGGGGTAGCTCCTACAATGAGCAGTTCTTC. Its translation is CASSGFSGGSSYNEQFF.

The gene calls are TRBV7-9 and TRBJ1-4; unclear D gene. The CDR3 totals 17 residues. Germline V gene data show CDR1 as SEHNR and CDR2 as FQNEAQ (reference sequence). V was shortened by 2 bases and J by 8 bases, with 21 bases between the two germline ends. The CDR3 DNA is TGTGCCAGCAGCTTACCAGGCAGAAGGCCCTTCCGCGAAAAACTGTTTTTT. Translating gives CASSLPGRRPFREKLFF. Full variable domain (outside the CDR3, taken from reference TRBV7-9 and TRBJ1-4): DTGVSQNPRHKITKRGQNVTFRCDPISEHNRLYWYRQTLGQGPEFLTYFQNEAQLEKSRLLSDRFSAERPKGSFSTLEIQRTEQGDSAMYLCASSLPGRRPFREKLFFGSGTQLSVL.

Comment on this clone: Within the sample, other DNA sequences also encode this same CDR3. The gene calls are TRBV7-9 and TRBJ1-2; D is possibly TRBD1 (6 bases). CDR3 size: 14 residues. The V and J ends lost 5 bases and 1 base respectively, with 11 bases between them. Looked up from germline, CDR1 is SEHNR and CDR2 is FQNEAQ (reference sequence). In DNA form, the CDR3 reads TGTGCCAGCAGCCCGACAGGTCTTAACTATGGCTACACCTTC. Translation gives CASSPTGLNYGYTF.